This T cell receptor (beta chain) was profiled in a study of blood T cell repertoires in COVID-19. Overall study context: Acute and convalescent COVID-19 samples came from the United States, Italy and Spain. Sample material is recorded as cDNA or gDNA derived from T cells, B-cell-depleted T cells, or PBMCs.

The CDR3 sequence is 13 residues long. The germline V and J ends were trimmed by 8 bases and 1 base, with 11 bases remaining between them. Germline loops: CDR1 MNHEY, CDR2 SVGAGI. This clone was seen at least ten times. Using immunoSEQ multiplex PCR, the repertoire was profiled, and TCRdb retains in-frame clones only, with some absent. This sample carries approximately 70,000 clones, about 85% of them seen once, and the ten largest clones take around 40%. The clonotype was recovered from a woman of 80 years or more with active or convalescent COVID-19. Sequencing was done on a sample of peripheral blood. This sequence joins TRBV6-5 and TRBJ1-1; D is uncertain. The CDR3 protein is CASQTGENTEAFF. CDR3 nucleotides: TGTGCCAGCCAGACGGGAGAGAACACTGAAGCTTTCTTT.